The rows below give T cell receptor beta chains drawn from one sample of a study of blood T cells in healthy people across ages. TCRdb fed the 5' RACE reads into MiXCR, producing one record per CDR3 protein. The data show more than 700,000 distinct CDR3 sequences, with roughly 50% seen just once and around 41% held by the top ten. The source material was blood. All receptors derive from a man older than 75 in good health. Each CDR3 is given with its conserved first and last residue. D genes are given only for firm matches. Part of the rows lack a size; the others show once, few, many or a class for expanded clones.

v_call,clone_size,j_call,d_call,cdr3_aa,cdr3_nt
TRBV28,-,TRBJ1-5,TRBD1,CASSSKTGERPRQPQHF,TGTGCCAGCAGCTCAAAGACAGGGGAGCGCCCGCGTCAGCCCCAGCATTTT
TRBV6-2/TRBV6-3,-,TRBJ2-3,TRBD1,CASTSEAGQGVGSRPTDTQYF,TGTGCCAGCACCTCTGAGGCAGGACAGGGGGTAGGGAGCCGCCCCACAGATACGCAGTATTTT
TRBV12-3/TRBV12-4,-,TRBJ2-5,-,CASSLKRSGTQYF,TGTGCCAGCAGTTTAAAGCGCAGTGGGACCCAGTACTTC
TRBV4-2,-,TRBJ2-2,-,CASSQVRLSGTGELFF,TGTGCCAGCAGCCAAGTCCGTCTCTCGGGCACCGGGGAGCTGTTTTTT
TRBV29-1,few,TRBJ2-6,-,CSVGVQGANVLTF,TGCAGCGTTGGGGTCCAGGGGGCCAACGTCCTGACTTTC
TRBV25-1,-,TRBJ1-5,-,CASSGHREGNQPQHF,TGTGCCAGCAGTGGTCACAGGGAGGGCAATCAGCCCCAGCATTTT
TRBV12-3/TRBV12-4,-,TRBJ2-7,TRBD1,CASLGDSRTYEQYF,TGTGCCAGCTTAGGGGACAGCCGGACCTACGAGCAGTACTTC
TRBV29-1,few,TRBJ2-7,TRBD2,CSVRVSGSRQDEQYF,TGCAGCGTTCGAGTTAGCGGGAGCCGCCAGGACGAGCAGTACTTC
TRBV5-1,few,TRBJ2-1,TRBD1,CASSLAGQGARGEQFF,TGCGCCAGCAGCTTGGCCGGGCAGGGGGCGCGTGGTGAGCAGTTCTTC
TRBV5-1,-,TRBJ2-7,-,CASSRRGEHSYGQYF,TGCGCCAGCAGCCGGAGGGGCGAGCACTCCTACGGGCAGTACTTC
TRBV27,-,TRBJ1-1,TRBD1,CASSLSGRGKGEAFF,TGTGCCAGCAGTTTATCCGGCAGGGGGAAGGGTGAAGCTTTCTTT
TRBV11-3,few,TRBJ2-1,TRBD2,CASSLLLAGKVGEQFF,TGTGCCAGCAGCCTACTACTAGCGGGAAAGGTTGGTGAGCAGTTCTTC
TRBV7-9,-,TRBJ2-1,TRBD2,CASSLTLLQTSGKNNEQFF,TGTGCCAGCAGCTTAACTTTACTCCAGACTAGCGGGAAGAACAATGAGCAGTTCTTC
TRBV7-2,few,TRBJ2-1,TRBD1,CASSSDVRGLAWINEQFF,TGTGCCAGCAGCTCCGATGTTAGGGGGCTAGCATGGATTAATGAGCAGTTCTTC
TRBV2,-,TRBJ1-1,-,CASRLQIEAFF,TGTGCCAGCAGGCTGCAGATTGAAGCTTTCTTT
TRBV7-2,-,TRBJ2-7,TRBD1,CASSFRSGTGFRDEQYF,TGTGCCAGCAGCTTCAGATCCGGGACAGGGTTTCGGGACGAGCAGTACTTC
TRBV7-2,-,TRBJ2-7,-,CASSSSFIANSYEQYF,TGTGCCAGCAGCTCATCCTTTATCGCCAACTCCTACGAGCAGTACTTC
TRBV7-9,few,TRBJ2-1,-,CASSLVEGEQFF,TGTGCCAGCAGCTTGGTGGAGGGTGAGCAGTTCTTC
TRBV11-1,-,TRBJ2-7,-,CASSQGRANFYEQYF,TGTGCCAGCAGCCAAGGACGAGCAAACTTCTACGAGCAGTACTTC
TRBV28,-,TRBJ2-6,-,CASSPPVGSSGANVLTF,TGTGCCAGCAGTCCCCCGGTGGGGAGCTCTGGGGCCAACGTCCTGACTTTC
TRBV27,once,TRBJ2-3,-,CASRQRAVDTQYF,TGTGCCAGCAGGCAACGAGCGGTAGATACGCAGTATTTT
TRBV28,-,TRBJ1-4,-,CASSVPGGNEKLFF,TGTGCCAGCAGTGTGCCGGGGGGCAATGAAAAACTGTTTTTT
TRBV20-1,-,TRBJ2-3,TRBD2,CSARKLAGEKDTQYF,TGCAGTGCTAGGAAACTAGCGGGAGAAAAAGATACGCAGTATTTT
TRBV4-1,few,TRBJ1-5,-,CASSQVPGGWNQPQHF,TGCGCCAGCAGCCAAGTCCCCGGGGGCTGGAATCAGCCCCAGCATTTT
TRBV12-3/TRBV12-4,-,TRBJ2-1,-,CASSATGRKNNEQFF,TGTGCCAGCAGCGCCACGGGACGGAAGAACAATGAGCAGTTCTTC
TRBV3-1,-,TRBJ1-5,-,CASSQVGQPQHF,TGTGCCAGCAGCCAAGTGGGTCAGCCCCAGCATTTT
TRBV6-5,-,TRBJ2-5,-,CASRKTGPETQYF,TGTGCCAGCAGAAAAACAGGCCCAGAGACCCAGTACTTC
TRBV29-1,-,TRBJ1-2,TRBD1,CSERGDRNGYTF,TGCAGCGAGCGAGGGGACAGAAATGGCTACACCTTC
TRBV21-1,-,TRBJ2-7,-,CASSPGPGQRAEPYEQYF,TGTGCCAGCAGCCCGGGCCCTGGGCAACGAGCGGAGCCCTACGAGCAGTACTTC
TRBV7-3,few,TRBJ2-1,-,CASSLMSDTNNEQFF,TGTGCCAGCAGCTTAATGTCGGACACGAACAATGAGCAGTTCTTC
TRBV5-5,-,TRBJ1-5,-,CASSPTVLNQPQHF,TGTGCCAGCAGCCCGACAGTTCTCAATCAGCCCCAGCATTTT
TRBV29-1,-,TRBJ1-2,-,CSVVGVTPPRERDFKGYTF,TGCAGCGTTGTGGGGGTGACACCCCCGAGAGAGCGGGATTTTAAGGGCTACACCTTC
TRBV12-3/TRBV12-4,few,TRBJ2-7,-,CASSPPGVRSYEQYF,TGTGCCAGCAGTCCTCCAGGGGTTAGGTCCTACGAGCAGTACTTC
TRBV29-1,-,TRBJ2-1,-,CSVFTSSYNEQFF,TGCAGCGTCTTTACTAGCTCCTACAATGAGCAGTTCTTC
TRBV5-1,-,TRBJ1-3,-,CASSHGSSGNTIYF,TGCGCCAGCAGCCATGGGAGTTCTGGAAACACCATATATTTT
TRBV24-1,few,TRBJ2-7,TRBD2,CATSDYAASGTSEQYF,TGTGCCACCAGTGATTATGCGGCTAGCGGGACAAGCGAGCAGTACTTC
TRBV11-2,once,TRBJ2-7,-,CASSRLSRDYEQYF,TGTGCCAGCAGCCGCCTTTCCAGGGACTACGAGCAGTACTTC
TRBV29-1,once,TRBJ2-2,-,CSAGQARVGGLFF,TGCAGCGCCGGCCAAGCCAGGGTCGGGGGGCTGTTTTTT
TRBV20-1,-,TRBJ2-7,-,CSARGQIQYEQYF,TGCAGTGCTAGAGGACAGATCCAATACGAGCAGTACTTC
TRBV20-1,few,TRBJ2-5,TRBD2,CSATLGGRGISQETQYF,TGCAGTGCTACCCTGGGCGGGAGAGGGATCAGCCAAGAGACCCAGTACTTC
TRBV3-1,-,TRBJ2-3,TRBD1,CASSQQGAQLDTQYF,TGTGCCAGCAGCCAACAGGGGGCGCAGCTAGATACGCAGTATTTT
TRBV27,few,TRBJ2-5,-,CASSLSGPRETQYF,TGTGCCAGCAGTTTAAGCGGGCCCAGGGAGACCCAGTACTTC
TRBV7-9,-,TRBJ2-3,-,CASSFPVPTGTQYF,TGTGCCAGCAGCTTTCCCGTGCCCACGGGTACGCAGTATTTT